This T cell receptor beta chain came from a study of blood T cell repertoires in COVID-19. While infection was still active, Seattle patients were enrolled and then followed longitudinally. This CDR3 is built from 14 residues. V was trimmed by 7 bases and J by 4 bases, leaving 19 bases between them. Per the germline V gene, CDR1 is SQVTM and CDR2 is ANQGSEA. Assay used: immunoSEQ multiplex PCR; TCRdb lists only in-frame clones, some missing. The profile shows fewer than 650,000 clones, less than 90% of them singletons. The source is a woman aged 45-59 years with COVID-19, enrolled during active disease. What was sequenced was peripheral blood. The chain links TRBV29-1 to TRBJ1-1, with a possible D match to TRBD1 (5 bases). CDR3: CSGGVLRGGTEAFF. The CDR3 DNA follows: TGCAGCGGCGGCGTTCTGCGGGGGGGCACTGAAGCTTTCTTT.